What follows are 16 T cell receptor beta chains derived from one specimen sequenced in a study of regulatory T cells in long-lasting Graves disease. The time point: persistent/refractory GD, antithyroid drugs over 5 years with positive TRAb. Researchers made the TCR library from RNA that was extracted from PBMCs. The TCR beta library used iRepertoire HTBI primers with Arm-PCR amplification of CDR3. TCRdb processed the multiplex PCR reads anew with MiXCR; each CDR3 protein has one entry. This repertoire shows about 460,000 distinct CDR3 sequences, about 22% found once; its top ten account for roughly 14%. The input for sequencing was peripheral blood mononuclear cells (PBMCs), taken when the disease was refractory, from a patient treated with antithyroid drugs. All receptors derive from a female donor with Graves disease.

V is TRBV28 and J is TRBJ2-7; D ambiguous. Germline values: CDR1 MDHEN, CDR2 SYDVKM. Trimming shortened V by 3 bases and J by 2 bases, and 11 bases separated the two germline ends. The CDR3 totals 14 residues. This chain's CDR3 is CASSFPPAPYEQYF. The CDR3 DNA is TGTGCCAGCAGTTTTCCCCCGGCCCCCTACGAGCAGTACTTC.

At least ten counts were recorded for this clonotype. V and J are TRBV12-3 or TRBV12-4 and TRBJ1-6; 8 positions agree with TRBD1. The V and J ends lost 6 bases and 0 bases, in that order; junction bases with no gene match: 1. The CDR3 has 15 amino acids. CDR3 nucleotide sequence: TGTGCCAGCAGGGGGACAGGCTCCTATAATTCACCCCTCCACTTT. Its translation is CASRGTGSYNSPLHF.

This clonotype was seen many times. The rearrangement uses TRBV6-1 and TRBJ1-5; D is unresolved. The CDR3 runs to 16 residues. Germline V gene data show CDR1 as MNHNS and CDR2 as SASEGT. The V end lost 2 bases, the J end lost 3 bases, and 14 bases lay between the germline ends. This chain's CDR3 is CASSELPTEVNQPQHF. DNA of the CDR3: TGTGCCAGCAGTGAACTCCCTACCGAGGTCAATCAGCCCCAGCATTTT.

At least ten counts were recorded for this clonotype. The genes are TRBV7-2 and TRBJ2-5, with D tentatively TRBD1 (6 bases). This CDR3 is 14 amino acids long. V was pared by 5 bases and J by 2 bases, with 12 bases between. CDR1 is SGHTA and CDR2 is FQGNSA in the germline V gene. CDR3 sequence: CASSQGQHQETQYF. CDR3 nucleotide sequence: TGTGCCAGCAGCCAGGGACAACATCAAGAGACCCAGTACTTC.

The sample holds many counts of this clonotype. The V and J genes are TRBV7-2 and TRBJ2-7; TRBD2 matches 8 bases. V trimming: 5 bases; J trimming: 0 bases; junction bases outside the gene matches: 9. This CDR3 has 16 residues. Germline V gene sequence: CDR1 SGHTA, CDR2 FQGNSA. CDR3 DNA sequence: TGTGCCAGCAGCCGTTTCTCGGGGGGGGACTCCTACGAGCAGTACTTC. Amino acids: CASSRFSGGDSYEQYF.

This clonotype appeared many times. The chain employs TRBV19 and TRBJ2-7; TRBD2 aligns across 9 bases. Germline assignment: CDR1 LNHDA and CDR2 SQIVND (reference sequence). This CDR3 is 14 amino acids long. V shed 7 bases and J 3 bases; nucleotides not matched to a gene: 7. The CDR3 sequence is CASTRASGNYEQYF. Here the CDR3 DNA reads TGTGCCAGTACCAGGGCTAGCGGGAACTACGAGCAGTACTTC.

There are a few counts of this clonotype. At one of its ends the junction is not consistent with the germline gene, which may arise from a read error. The gene calls are TRBV20-1 and TRBJ1-5, with D unclear. The CDR3 runs to 13 residues. CDR1 and CDR2 from the germline V gene are DFQATT and SNEGSKA (reference sequence). This CDR3 is CSARDGLAQPQHF. CDR3 nucleotide sequence: TGCAGTGCCAGAGATGGCCTGGCTCAGCCCCAGCATTTT.

This clonotype was seen ten or more times. The chain uses TRBV28 and TRBJ2-7; no clear D gene. The V gene lost 8 bases and the J gene lost 3 bases, with 14 bases spanning the gap. Germline V lookup: CDR1 MDHEN, CDR2 SYDVKM. The CDR3 contains 13 residues. CDR3 loop: CASQSMRYYEQYF. CDR3 nucleotides: TGTGCCAGCCAGAGCATGCGCTACTACGAGCAGTACTTC.

This clonotype was counted at least ten times. The chain couples TRBV27 to TRBJ2-7, with 10 positions matching TRBD1. CDR1 and CDR2 (germline): MNHEY, SMNVEV (reference sequence). The ends lost 3 bases at V and 5 bases at J; junction bases unmatched: 7. The CDR3 spans 15 residues. The CDR3 reads CASSLVRDRGHEQYF. The CDR3 DNA reads as TGTGCCAGCAGTTTGGTCCGGGACAGGGGCCACGAGCAGTACTTC.

There are many counts of this clonotype. This rearrangement joins TRBV10-3 to TRBJ2-7, with 8 bases fitting TRBD1. V lost 6 bases to trimming and J lost 7 bases; unmatched junction nucleotides: 8. This CDR3 spans 13 amino acids. Germline V lookup: CDR1 ENHRY, CDR2 SYGVKD. The CDR3 is CAISPGQEREQYF. The CDR3 nucleotides read TGTGCCATCAGCCCGGGACAGGAAAGGGAGCAGTACTTC.

The chain uses TRBV5-5 and TRBJ1-4, with 10 positions matching TRBD1. V was pared by 3 bases and J by 10 bases, with 6 bases of the junction left unmatched. The length of the CDR3 is 14 residues. CDR1 SGHKS and CDR2 YYEKEE come from the germline V gene (reference sequence). Here the CDR3 DNA reads TGTGCCAGCAGCTCCGGGACAGGGGATGGAAAACTGTTTTTT. Residues: CASSSGTGDGKLFF.

This clonotype has ten or more counts. This chain joins TRBV2 and TRBJ1-1; D is ambiguous. Trimming pared 6 bases from V and 1 base from J, leaving 12 bases between. This CDR3 comprises 14 residues. Germline V CDR1 and CDR2: SNHLY, FYNNEI. CDR3 sequence: CASSTKWGNTEAFF. The CDR3 region has the DNA TGTGCCAGCAGCACCAAATGGGGGAACACTGAAGCTTTCTTT.

This clonotype has more than one count but fewer than ten. DNA of the CDR3: TGCGCCAGCAGCTTGGGCTCGGGGGGCGATATCTATACCTACGAGCAGTACTTC. This sequence encodes CASSLGSGGDIYTYEQYF. The chain joins TRBV5-1 to TRBJ2-7, with a tentative D call TRBD2 (7 bases). The germline CDR1 and CDR2 sequences are SGHRS and YFSETQ. The CDR3 covers 18 residues. Trimming cost V 0 bases and J 2 bases, with 21 bases left between them.

As DNA, the CDR3 is TGTGCCAGCTCCTCCGCCGGGCGACACTACGAGCAGTACTTC. Encoded protein: CASSSAGRHYEQYF. The V and J genes are TRBV6-1 and TRBJ2-7; no clear D gene. The germline V and J ends were trimmed by 8 bases and 3 bases, with 17 bases remaining between them. This CDR3 spans 14 amino acids. Germline CDR1 MNHNS, CDR2 SASEGT.

The chain combines TRBV7-9 with TRBJ1-1, with D unresolved. CDR1 is SEHNR and CDR2 is FQNEAQ in the germline V gene (reference sequence). V lost 6 bases to trimming and J lost 0 bases, with 14 bases between them. This CDR3 region has 15 residues. The CDR3 here is CASSSEWRVNTEAFF. CDR3 DNA sequence: TGTGCCAGCAGTTCCGAATGGAGGGTGAACACTGAAGCTTTCTTT.

The chain couples TRBV20-1 to TRBJ1-2, with D hard to call. Germline CDR1 reads DFQATT; CDR2 reads SNEGSKA (reference sequence). The CDR3 sequence is 13 residues long. V lost 1 base to trimming and J lost 8 bases, with 14 bases between them. CDR3 sequence (DNA): TGCAGTGCTAGAGTTACACAACAGAGCGGCTACACCTTC. Translating gives CSARVTQQSGYTF.